This T cell receptor beta chain was recovered during a study of blood T cells in healthy people across ages. Germline CDR1 reads DFQATT; CDR2 reads SNEGSKA (reference sequence). This CDR3 spans 15 amino acids. The trim removed 2 bases at V and 2 bases at J, leaving 5 bases unmatched. This clonotype was detected only a few times. What it binds is not known. Whole-study findings and limits: The lack of PBMC sorting stopped any conclusive naive versus antigen-experienced comparison.

Next came a second PCR, run for about 6 to 11 cycles, which used a sample-barcoded 5' primer along with a J-beta primer mix. Each cDNA molecule was tagged by a template-switch adaptor that had 12 random nucleotides. One entry per CDR3 protein results from TCRdb running MiXCR on the 5' RACE reads. Here the sample spans more than 700,000 distinct CDR3 sequences, roughly 50% being singletons. Sequencing was performed on blood. The chain combines TRBV20-1 with TRBJ2-7; 11 nucleotides line up with TRBD1. The TCR originated in a man older than 75 in good health. In DNA, the CDR3 is TGCAGTGCTAGACAACCGGGACAGGGGGCCTACGAGCAGTACTTC. It yields the protein CSARQPGQGAYEQYF.